This T cell receptor (beta chain) emerged from a study of T-cell memory formation after mild COVID-19 (dated by TCRdb to the early 2020s). Notes on the research overall: TCR sequence clusters from the two donors were largely donor specific. T-cell clones expanding and contracting after mild COVID-19 in a couple of donors were tracked by longitudinal TCRalpha and TCRbeta repertoire sequencing. Two young, previously healthy adult volunteers, one female and one male, were included in the cohort. Study-wide findings and limitations: Some responding clones were found in pre-infection memory, which suggests that pre-existing cross-reactive memory T cells took part in the SARS-CoV-2 response. Contracting CD4+ clones were located mainly in the CM and EM memory subsets, whereas CD8+ clones were found to be enriched in EMRA. SARS-CoV-2 specificity of the second-wave clones peaking on day 37 was not confirmed. Clones contracting from day 15 to 85 had balanced CD4/CD8 phenotypes, while a second wave expanding from day 15 to 37 was biased towards CD4+. The study included only two mild cases, and larger cohorts that include severe cases with pre-infection samples were judged to be necessary.

PBMCs were isolated by Ficoll-Paque density gradient centrifugation. For CDR1 and CDR2, the germline V gene lists SGHRS and YFSETQ. Its CDR3 holds 16 amino acids, cysteine through phenylalanine. This entry keeps only the CDR3 DNA: 48 bases, framed from base 1. V is pruned by 4 bases and J by 8 bases, leaving 15 bases of the junction without a gene match. As to this clonotype: The antigen it binds to is not known. Base quality data are lacking; no much larger clone is found one base away.

The instrument was an Illumina NovaSeq 6000. Using 5'RACE with constant-segment primers, TCRalpha and TCRbeta cDNA libraries were constructed, with sample barcodes and unique molecular identifiers added in the process. Trizol reagent was used to extract RNA from every sample. The libraries were amplified in two PCR steps, and the second step added a second sample barcode and Illumina TruSeq adapters. The libraries were sequenced on an Illumina NovaSeq using 2 x 150 bp paired-end reads. The authors processed their data as follows. With migec v1.2.7, reads were demultiplexed and then collapsed into UMI-guided consensus sequences. With mixcr v2.1.11, UMI consensuses were aligned to TRA and TRB V and J templates and assembled into clonotypes. Expanded or contracted clonotypes were those called significant by both edgeR and NoisET, with noise models trained on biological replicates. edgeR calls used a false discovery rate-adjusted p below 0.01 and a log2 fold-change threshold of 1. As an exploratory analysis of dynamics, max-normalized trajectories of the 1000 most abundant clonotypes were examined by PCA with hierarchical clustering. Separately sequenced CD4+ and CD8+ repertoires were used to assign a CD4 or CD8 phenotype to each responding clone. Clones were called with MiXCR by TCRdb after fastp trimmed the public reads at Q25, and only in-frame beta chains were retained. Rows are combined by CDR3 protein, so each entry shows the most common genes and DNA. TCRdb, rather than the study authors, made the V and J calls. Within this sample are around 400,000 distinct CDR3 sequences, with roughly 26% of them counted one time only. The biggest ten clones account for 7.5% to 10% of the sample.

The sample was PBMCs or a T cell subset sorted from them (not recorded which). The receptor chain draws on TRBV5-1 and TRBJ2-1; 7 middle bases align to TRBD2. The TCR was taken from an adult woman who had mild COVID-19 (a few samples of this study predate the infection). The sample titles of this study are shuffled in the database, so cell type and time point are left out; the donor was told from shared clones. The CDR3 region reads CASSGAWEGAWDEQFF. The nucleotide sequence is given as TGCGCCAGCAGCGGTGCCTGGGAGGGAGCTTGGGATGAGCAGTTCTTC. The full variable domain, with segments outside the CDR3 supplied by the reference TRBV5-1 and TRBJ2-1 proteins, appears as KAGVTQTPRYLIKTRGQQVTLSCSPISGHRSVSWYQQTPGQGLQFLFEYFSETQRNKGNFPGRFSGRQFSNSRSEMNVSTLELGDSALYLCASSGAWEGAWDEQFFGPGTRLTVL.